This TCR beta chain originates from a study of cytomegalovirus exposure and HLA in healthy donors (dated by TCRdb to about 2017). Regarding the complete study: A later analysis indicated that the 100 to 150 validation repertoires were generated on the platform also employed for the 670 or so repertoires of the first cohort. The study aimed to test whether signatures of past pathogen exposure could be identified by cataloging public T cell receptors. To predict cytomegalovirus infection status, the study brought together high-throughput TCR immunosequencing, statistical association of individual TCRs with disease status, and machine learning. A separate validation cohort of over a hundred different subjects was used in addition to the roughly 670-subject first cohort. Overall study results and their limits: In vitro tests confirmed that three of the cytomegalovirus-associated TCR beta chains recognize cytomegalovirus antigens. Most TCR sequences were seen in very few donors, while some public TCRs were found in many individuals. It was suggested by the authors that the approach could potentially be generalized to other disease states and immunological phenotypes. Subsequent analysis determined that TCRs grouped into clusters in the first cohort also showed a tendency toward co-occurrence across the 120 or so validation repertoires, and approximately 94% of cluster scores exceeded 0. The validation cohort had no HLA typing available for a later analysis, so co-occurrence within that cohort was assessed over all 130 or so repertoires. The study listed approximately 160 TCR beta chains as associated with cytomegalovirus. Cytomegalovirus status was reported to be diagnosed by the classifier with high specificity and sensitivity in both the original and validation cohorts.

In its sample, this clone was seen once. Its cognate antigen has yet to be identified. Base-call qualities are not available, and no considerably larger clone is one nucleotide away. Separate from the roughly 650-subject first cohort, the validation cohort of 120 subjects was the group to which the donors belonged. The library was built by means of the immunoSEQ multiplex PCR assay. Turning to the authors' computational methods: To diagnose cytomegalovirus status from the catalog of TCR beta chain sequences, a statistical classification framework was built. TCRdb obtained this table from immuneACCESS and retained in-frame rearrangements with V and J assigned. These tables miss some clones; where compared with another copy, unresolved V genes account for less than half of the shortfall, and the remainder is unexplained. D and trimming come from the DNA, and the V and J calls and clone size come from that table. The table for this sample lists 200,000 or so clones; roughly 80% of them were counted only once. The ten largest clones represent 6% to 9% of the sample.

Trimming takes 3 bases from V and 2 bases from J, and the germline ends sit 16 bases apart. The CDR3 spans 16 residues, from the cysteine through the phenylalanine. Just the 48-base CDR3 DNA is kept, in frame starting at base 1. The germline V gene specifies SGDLS as CDR1 and YYNGEE as CDR2. The chain uses TRBV9 and TRBJ2-3; the best D guess is TRBD2, with 5 bases matching. Sequenced material: PBMCs. This TCR came from a man in his late teens or twenties in good health and CMV-seropositive. The DNA is as follows: TGTGCCAGCAGCGCCGACGCCGGACTCAACACAGATACGCAGTATTTT. The resulting protein is CASSADAGLNTDTQYF.